This T cell receptor (beta chain) was captured by sequencing in a study of patients and donors after allogeneic stem cell transplantation. The ends were cut back, 4 bases at V and 6 bases at J, with 9 bases in the middle. The CDR3 consists of 12 residues. The germline gives CDR1 SGDLS, CDR2 YYNGEE. TCRdb called the RT-PCR reads again in MiXCR, with one record for every CDR3 protein. The sample holds about 230,000 distinct CDR3 sequences, over 12% seen once. Ten or more counts support this clonotype. The clonotype was recovered from a human donor who was either an allogeneic HSCT recipient or a stem cell or donor lymphocyte infusion donor (not recorded which). It is not recorded whose cells these are; they may come from a transplant donor. Sequenced: blood, either unsorted or a sorted T cell fraction (not recorded which). The rearrangement uses TRBV9 and TRBJ2-3, with D possibly matching TRBD1 (6 bases). CDR3 region: CASSTQGDTQYF. The DNA for the CDR3 is TGTGCCAGCAGCACTCAGGGGGATACGCAGTATTTT.